This TCR beta chain originates from a study of blood T cell repertoires in COVID-19. As originally analysed: Quantification of nucleated cells was approximated via reference gene primer amplification. The protocol was immunoSEQ multiplex PCR, while the TCRdb copy is restricted to in-frame clones and leaves out a portion. V and J calls and clone size follow that table, whereas D and trimming were derived from the DNA. The data show about 150,000 clones, approximately 85% seen once. CDR1 MNHEY and CDR2 SMNVEV come from the germline V gene (reference sequence). Trimming at V came to 3 bases and at J to 4 bases, leaving 3 bases not matched to a gene. This CDR3 has 15 amino acids.

This chain connects TRBV27 to TRBJ2-1; TRBD2 agrees at 10 bases. Sequencing was performed on peripheral blood. This TCR derives from a man aged 60 to 75 with COVID-19, enrolled during active disease. This CDR3 reads CASSFRTSGYNEQFF. As DNA, the CDR3 is TGTGCCAGCAGTTTCCGGACTAGCGGATACAATGAGCAGTTCTTC.